These 20 T cell receptor beta chains came from one sample sequenced in a study of cytomegalovirus exposure and HLA in healthy donors. The data were produced by immunoSEQ multiplex PCR, yet TCRdb's version contains in-frame clones alone and is incomplete. The table includes roughly 240,000 clones, 87% detected once. Sequenced sample: PBMCs. The source is a young man in good health and CMV-seronegative.

The genes are TRBV30 and TRBJ1-2; 8 nucleotides match TRBD1. The CDR3 consists of 16 residues. CDR1 is GTSNPN and CDR2 is SVGIG in the germline V gene (reference sequence). V trimming: 3 bases; J trimming: 6 bases; junction bases outside the gene matches: 15. The CDR3 coding sequence is TGTGCCTGGAGGGGGGGACAGGTGGTGACTATCGATGGCTACACCTTC. Amino acids: CAWRGGQVVTIDGYTF.

The chain is built from TRBV5-1 and TRBJ2-1; 9 bases fit TRBD2. The V gene end was trimmed by 2 bases and the J gene end by 6 bases; junction bases not matched to a gene: 6. Per the germline V gene, CDR1 is SGHRS and CDR2 is YFSETQ. CDR3 length: 15 residues. The CDR3 DNA is TGCGCCAGCAGCTTAACCGGGACTAGCAGCAATGAGCAGTTCTTC. This encodes CASSLTGTSSNEQFF.

The rearrangement uses TRBV7-9 and TRBJ2-1; D possibly corresponds to TRBD1 (7 bases). The CDR3 contains 13 residues. In germline, CDR1 is SEHNR, CDR2 FQNEAQ (reference sequence). V dropped 7 bases and J dropped 12 bases, with 19 bases sitting between them. CDR3 residues: CASNPGQRAGQFF. The CDR3 DNA is TGTGCCAGCAACCCGGGACAGCGGGCTGGGCAGTTCTTC. Full variable domain (outside the CDR3, taken from reference TRBV7-9 and TRBJ2-1): DTGVSQNPRHKITKRGQNVTFRCDPISEHNRLYWYRQTLGQGPEFLTYFQNEAQLEKSRLLSDRFSAERPKGSFSTLEIQRTEQGDSAMYLCASNPGQRAGQFFGPGTRLTVL.

This chain connects TRBV28 to TRBJ2-7, with D possibly TRBD1 on 6 matching bases. The CDR3 extends over 15 amino acids. Germline values: CDR1 MDHEN, CDR2 SYDVKM. V lost 4 bases to trimming and J lost 3 bases, with 16 bases between them. CDR3 in amino acids: CASSSLWTEDYEQYF. DNA of the CDR3: TGTGCCAGCAGTTCCCTCTGGACAGAGGACTACGAGCAGTACTTC.

V and J are TRBV30 and TRBJ1-5, with TRBD1 matching 9 bases. V lost 5 bases, J lost 4 bases, and 6 bases stayed unmatched. CDR1 and CDR2 from the germline V gene are GTSNPN and SVGIG (reference sequence). The CDR3 runs to 14 residues. Written as DNA, the CDR3 is TGTGCCTGGGCCCGGACAGGGGCAAATCAGCCCCAGCATTTT. Protein: CAWARTGANQPQHF.

This chain links TRBV30 with TRBJ2-3, with a tentative D call TRBD1 (5 bases). Between the trimmed V and J ends, which lost 3 bases and 4 bases, there was a span of 11 bases. The CDR3 is 13 residues long. Per the germline V gene, CDR1 is GTSNPN and CDR2 is SVGIG (reference sequence). The CDR3 coding sequence is TGTGCCTGGAGCTCAGGGATGCCAGATACGCAGTATTTT. This sequence encodes CAWSSGMPDTQYF.

This chain connects TRBV28 to TRBJ1-4, with D maybe TRBD1 (6 bases). Trimming stripped 5 bases from V and 2 bases from J, with 9 bases between. The germline CDR1 and CDR2 sequences are MDHEN and SYDVKM. The CDR3 runs 14 residues. CDR3 DNA: TGTGCCAGCAGTATCAGGGGCACTAATGAAAAACTGTTTTTT. Encoded protein: CASSIRGTNEKLFF.

The chain carries TRBV5-5 and TRBJ1-6; 9 bases match TRBD1. V dropped 3 bases and J dropped 8; count of bases not matched to a gene: 3. Germline V CDR1 and CDR2: SGHKS, YYEKEE (reference sequence). The CDR3 loop spans 14 amino acids. The CDR3 loop is CASSSTGGDSPLHF. The CDR3 coding sequence is TGTGCCAGCAGCTCCACAGGGGGCGATTCACCCCTCCACTTT.

This chain uses TRBV6-6 with TRBJ1-2, with D uncertain. This CDR3 is 12 amino acids long. Germline V gene data show CDR1 as MNHNY and CDR2 as SVGAGI (reference sequence). V lost 4 bases, J lost 5 bases, and 8 bases lay in between. The CDR3 DNA sequence: TGTGCCAGCAGTTCTACAGATTATGGCTACACCTTC. It codes for CASSSTDYGYTF.

The chain employs TRBV27 and TRBJ2-3; a weak D match, TRBD1 (5 bases). Trimming shortened V by 6 bases and J by 1 base, and 11 bases separated the two germline ends. Germline V lookup: CDR1 MNHEY, CDR2 SMNVEV (reference sequence). The CDR3 covers 14 residues. CDR3 region: CASSNLGGTDTQYF. CDR3 sequence (DNA): TGTGCCAGCAGCAATTTAGGGGGCACAGATACGCAGTATTTT.

CDR3 in amino acids: CASSPGVDTIPNTEAFF. The CDR3 nucleotides read TGTGCCAGCAGTCCAGGGGTGGACACAATTCCAAACACTGAAGCTTTCTTT. The chain uses TRBV28 and TRBJ1-1, with D perhaps TRBD1 (6 bases). CDR1 and CDR2 from the germline V gene are MDHEN and SYDVKM. V was shortened by 5 bases and J by 2 bases, with 21 bases between the two germline ends. The CDR3 spans 17 residues.

This chain uses TRBV5-1 with TRBJ2-3; no firm D call. CDR1 SGHRS and CDR2 YFSETQ come from the germline V gene. V lost 8 bases and J 4 bases, leaving 11 bases between the germline ends. The CDR3 runs 12 residues. The DNA of the CDR3 is TGCGCCAGTGCTAGTTCCTCAGATACGCAGTATTTT. Its translation is CASASSSDTQYF. Using reference TRBV5-1 and TRBJ2-3 for the parts outside the CDR3, the full variable domain is KAGVTQTPRYLIKTRGQQVTLSCSPISGHRSVSWYQQTPGQGLQFLFEYFSETQRNKGNFPGRFSGRQFSNSRSEMNVSTLELGDSALYLCASASSSDTQYFGPGTRLTVL.

V and J are TRBV14 and TRBJ1-2; 10 bases are shared with TRBD1. The V segment lost 0 bases and the J segment 1 base; nucleotides outside the gene matches: 2. The CDR3 has 16 amino acids. Germline loops: CDR1 SGHDN, CDR2 FVKESK. CDR3 sequence (DNA): TGTGCCAGCAGCCAAGATAGGACAGGGGGTAACTATGGCTACACCTTC. This gives the protein CASSQDRTGGNYGYTF.

V gene TRBV7-2 combines with J gene TRBJ1-3; D unresolved. This CDR3 comprises 16 residues. Trimming shortened V by 4 bases and J by 5 bases, and 18 bases separated the two germline ends. Germline CDR1 reads SGHTA; CDR2 reads FQGNSA. The CDR3 spells CASSSSWTSLRNTIYF. CDR3 bases: TGTGCCAGCAGCTCCTCTTGGACTTCCCTAAGAAACACCATATATTTT.

This sequence joins TRBV7-7 and TRBJ2-7; D is ambiguous. Germline V CDR1 and CDR2: SSHAT, FNYEAQ (reference sequence). The V and J ends lost 0 bases and 6 bases respectively, with 6 bases between them. The CDR3 runs 12 residues. The CDR3 sequence: CASSLAGGEQYF. In DNA form, the CDR3 reads TGTGCCAGCAGCTTAGCTGGCGGCGAGCAGTACTTC.

V gene TRBV9 combines with J gene TRBJ1-6; maybe TRBD1 (5 bases). Trimming took off 2 bases at V and 8 bases at J, with 17 bases between the two ends. This CDR3 has 16 residues. The germline V gene encodes CDR1 SGDLS and CDR2 YYNGEE. For the CDR3, the DNA is TGTGCCAGCAGCGTGTTCCCGACAGCTAACTATTCACCCCTCCACTTT. Translating it yields CASSVFPTANYSPLHF.

This sequence joins TRBV12-5 and TRBJ2-1; 7 bases line up with TRBD1. This CDR3 region has 15 residues. V was pared by 8 bases and J by 4 bases, with 11 bases of the junction left unmatched. The germline gives CDR1 LGHNT, CDR2 FRNRAP. The CDR3 protein is CASHSGTEPYNEQFF. In nucleotides, the CDR3 is TGTGCTAGTCACTCCGGGACAGAACCATACAATGAGCAGTTCTTC.

The genes are TRBV7-3 and TRBJ2-3; D not resolved. Germline-derived CDR1 and CDR2 are SGHTA and FQGTGA. The CDR3 spans 12 residues. With 2 bases removed from V and 6 bases from J, the gap between germline ends came to 6 bases. The CDR3 spells CASSLGADTQYF. The CDR3 coding sequence is TGTGCCAGCAGCTTAGGTGCGGATACGCAGTATTTT.

The rearrangement uses TRBV19 and TRBJ1-5; D is ambiguous. The CDR3 is made up of 14 amino acids. CDR1 and CDR2 from the germline V gene are LNHDA and SQIVND (reference sequence). V was shortened by 3 bases and J by 4 bases, with 10 bases between the two germline ends. In DNA, the CDR3 is TGTGCCAGTAGTATTAGAGGGAGGAATCAGCCCCAGCATTTT. Protein sequence: CASSIRGRNQPQHF.

This rearrangement joins TRBV29-1 to TRBJ1-5; 9 positions match TRBD1. The CDR3 is 17 residues long. CDR1 is SQVTM, CDR2 ANQGSEA, per germline. J gave up 0 bases and V 7 bases, and 13 bases lay outside the gene matches. The CDR3 DNA reads as TGCAGCGCTGGGGACAGGGAGCCCGTCTATAGCAATCAGCCCCAGCATTTT. It encodes CSAGDREPVYSNQPQHF.